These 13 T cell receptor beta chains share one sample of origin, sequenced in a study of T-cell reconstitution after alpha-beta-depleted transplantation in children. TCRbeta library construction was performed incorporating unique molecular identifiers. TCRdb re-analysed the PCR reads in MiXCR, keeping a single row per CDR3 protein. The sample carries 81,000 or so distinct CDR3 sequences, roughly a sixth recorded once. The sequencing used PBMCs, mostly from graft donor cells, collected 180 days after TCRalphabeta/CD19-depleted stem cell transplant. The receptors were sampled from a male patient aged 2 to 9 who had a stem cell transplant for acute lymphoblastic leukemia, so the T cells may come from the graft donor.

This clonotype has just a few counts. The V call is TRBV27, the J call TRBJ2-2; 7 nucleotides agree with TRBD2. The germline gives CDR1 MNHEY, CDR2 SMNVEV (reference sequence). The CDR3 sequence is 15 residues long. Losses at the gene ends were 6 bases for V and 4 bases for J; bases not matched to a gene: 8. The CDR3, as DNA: TGTGCCAGCAGCCCCGGGACGGGGGGCACCGGGGAGCTGTTTTTT. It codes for CASSPGTGGTGELFF.

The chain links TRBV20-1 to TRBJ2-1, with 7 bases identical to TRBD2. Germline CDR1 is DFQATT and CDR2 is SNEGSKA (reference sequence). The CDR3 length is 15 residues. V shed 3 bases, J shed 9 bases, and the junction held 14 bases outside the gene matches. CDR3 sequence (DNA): TGCAGTGCTAGCCCAATTGGTCGGGGGGTTGGTGAGCAGTTCTTC. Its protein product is CSASPIGRGVGEQFF.

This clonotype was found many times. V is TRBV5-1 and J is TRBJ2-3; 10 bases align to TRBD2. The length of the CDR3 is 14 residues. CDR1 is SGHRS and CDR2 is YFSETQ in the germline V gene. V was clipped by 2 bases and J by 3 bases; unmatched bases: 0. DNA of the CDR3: TGCGCCAGCAGCTTAGCGGGAGGGACAGATACGCAGTATTTT. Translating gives CASSLAGGTDTQYF.

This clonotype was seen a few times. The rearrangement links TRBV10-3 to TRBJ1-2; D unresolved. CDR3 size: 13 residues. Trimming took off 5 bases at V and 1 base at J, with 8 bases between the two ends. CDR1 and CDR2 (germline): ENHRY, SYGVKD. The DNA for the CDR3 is TGTGCCATCAGTTCCAGCGATAACTATGGCTACACCTTC. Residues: CAISSSDNYGYTF.

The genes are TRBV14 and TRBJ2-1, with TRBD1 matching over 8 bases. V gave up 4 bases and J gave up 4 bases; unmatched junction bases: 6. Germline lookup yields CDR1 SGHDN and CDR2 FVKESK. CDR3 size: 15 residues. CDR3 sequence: CASSPYRGNYNEQFF. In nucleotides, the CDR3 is TGTGCCAGCAGCCCGTACAGGGGGAATTACAATGAGCAGTTCTTC.

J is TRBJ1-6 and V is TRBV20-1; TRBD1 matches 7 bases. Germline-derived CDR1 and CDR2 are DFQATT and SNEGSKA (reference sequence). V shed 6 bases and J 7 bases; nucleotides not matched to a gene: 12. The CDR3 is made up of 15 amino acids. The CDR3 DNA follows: TGCAGTGCCAAAATCCAGGACAGGATCAATTCACCCCTCCACTTT. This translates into CSAKIQDRINSPLHF.

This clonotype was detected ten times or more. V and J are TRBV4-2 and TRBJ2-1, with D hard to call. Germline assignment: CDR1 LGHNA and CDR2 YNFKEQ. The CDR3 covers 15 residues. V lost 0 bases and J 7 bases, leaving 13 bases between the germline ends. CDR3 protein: CASSQELWSRNEQFF. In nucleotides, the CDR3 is TGTGCCAGCAGCCAAGAGCTATGGTCCAGGAATGAGCAGTTCTTC.

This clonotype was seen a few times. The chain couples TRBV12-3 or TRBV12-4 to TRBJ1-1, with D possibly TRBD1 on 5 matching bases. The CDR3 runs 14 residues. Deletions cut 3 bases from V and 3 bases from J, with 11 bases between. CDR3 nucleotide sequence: TGTGCCAGCAGTTTGGGGGGGGTGGACACTGAAGCTTTCTTT. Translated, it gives CASSLGGVDTEAFF.

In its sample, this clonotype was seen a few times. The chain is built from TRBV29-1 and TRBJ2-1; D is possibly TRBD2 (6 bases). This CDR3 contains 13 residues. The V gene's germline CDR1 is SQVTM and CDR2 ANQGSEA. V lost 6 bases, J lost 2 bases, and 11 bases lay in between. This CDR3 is CSVPGGPYNEQFF. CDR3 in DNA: TGCAGCGTCCCCGGGGGACCCTACAATGAGCAGTTCTTC.

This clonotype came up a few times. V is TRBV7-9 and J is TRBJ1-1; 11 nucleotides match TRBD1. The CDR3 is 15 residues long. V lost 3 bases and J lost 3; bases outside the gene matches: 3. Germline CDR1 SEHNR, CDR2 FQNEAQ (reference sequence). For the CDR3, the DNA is TGTGCCAGCAGCTTGATGGGACAGGGGGACACTGAAGCTTTCTTT. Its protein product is CASSLMGQGDTEAFF. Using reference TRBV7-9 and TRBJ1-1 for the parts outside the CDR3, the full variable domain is DTGVSQNPRHKITKRGQNVTFRCDPISEHNRLYWYRQTLGQGPEFLTYFQNEAQLEKSRLLSDRFSAERPKGSFSTLEIQRTEQGDSAMYLCASSLMGQGDTEAFFGQGTRLTVV.

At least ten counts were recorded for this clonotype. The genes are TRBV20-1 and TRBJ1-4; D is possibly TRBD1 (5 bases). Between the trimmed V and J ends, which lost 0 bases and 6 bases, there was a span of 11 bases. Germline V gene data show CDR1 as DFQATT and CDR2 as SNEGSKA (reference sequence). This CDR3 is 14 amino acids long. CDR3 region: CSARDQGKDEKLFF. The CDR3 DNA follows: TGCAGTGCTAGAGACCAGGGAAAGGATGAAAAACTGTTTTTT.

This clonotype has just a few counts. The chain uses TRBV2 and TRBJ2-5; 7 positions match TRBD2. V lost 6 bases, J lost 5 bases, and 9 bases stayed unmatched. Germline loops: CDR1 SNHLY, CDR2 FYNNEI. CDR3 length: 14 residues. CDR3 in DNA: TGTGCCAGCAGCGTACCGGGGGGTTCCGAGACCCAGTACTTC. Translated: CASSVPGGSETQYF.

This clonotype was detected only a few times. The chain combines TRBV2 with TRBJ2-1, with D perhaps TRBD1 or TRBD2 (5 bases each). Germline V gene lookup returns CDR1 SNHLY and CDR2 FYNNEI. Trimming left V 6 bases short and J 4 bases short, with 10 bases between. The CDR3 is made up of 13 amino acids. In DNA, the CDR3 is TGTGCCAGCAGCTTGGGGGAGTACAATGAGCAGTTCTTC. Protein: CASSLGEYNEQFF.